Listed here are 19 T cell receptor beta chains from one sample, sequenced in a study of blood T cell repertoires in COVID-19. Using immunoSEQ multiplex PCR, the repertoire was profiled, and TCRdb retains in-frame clones only, with some absent. This sample carries approximately 260,000 clones, approximately 90% of them seen once, and the ten largest clones take about 6.9%. Sequencing was carried out using PBMCs or T cells enriched from blood (not recorded which). Source of these receptors: a woman in her twenties or thirties with acute COVID-19.

The V gene is TRBV7-4, the J gene TRBJ1-1; D gene uncertain. The CDR3 sequence is 15 residues long. Trimming stripped 1 base from V and 2 bases from J, with 11 bases between. The germline V gene encodes CDR1 SGHVT and CDR2 SQSDAQ. In DNA, the CDR3 is TGTGCCAGCAGCTTAGTCACATTGGGCAACACTGAAGCTTTCTTT. Translated: CASSLVTLGNTEAFF.

The chain joins TRBV7-9 to TRBJ2-5; the D gene is possibly TRBD1 (5 bases). V dropped 6 bases and J dropped 4 bases, with 18 bases sitting between them. The CDR3 runs to 15 residues. CDR1 is SEHNR and CDR2 is FQNEAQ in the germline V gene (reference sequence). DNA of the CDR3: TGTGCCAGCAGTAGACTGGGGCAGCCATCAGAGACCCAGTACTTC. Its translation is CASSRLGQPSETQYF.

The CDR3 here is CASSPNRGSTDTQYF. Here the CDR3 DNA reads TGTGCCAGCAGCCCAAACAGGGGTAGCACAGATACGCAGTATTTT. The chain couples TRBV9 to TRBJ2-3; TRBD1 matches at 7 bases. The CDR3 sequence is 15 residues long. CDR1 and CDR2 (germline): SGDLS, YYNGEE. The V and J ends lost 4 bases and 0 bases, in that order; junction bases with no gene match: 5.

The chain uses TRBV3-1 (or the pseudogene TRBV3-2) and TRBJ2-1; 10 nucleotides align to TRBD1. The CDR3 totals 15 residues. V lost 4 bases, J lost 4 bases, and 4 bases stayed unmatched. Germline CDR1 LGHDT, CDR2 YNNKEL (reference sequence). Written as DNA, the CDR3 is TGTGCCAGCAGCCCGGGACAGGGGATTTACAATGAGCAGTTCTTC. Translated, it gives CASSPGQGIYNEQFF.

This chain links TRBV28 with TRBJ2-7; D is undetermined. The germline V and J ends were trimmed by 5 bases and 5 bases, with 7 bases remaining between them. The CDR3 length is 11 residues. Germline V gene data show CDR1 as MDHEN and CDR2 as SYDVKM. CDR3 amino acids: CASSPDNEQYF. For the CDR3, the DNA is TGTGCCAGCAGTCCCGACAACGAGCAGTACTTC.

This chain joins TRBV19 and TRBJ1-5; unclear D gene. This CDR3 region has 14 residues. The ends were cut back, 5 bases at V and 4 bases at J, with 12 bases in the middle. Germline V lookup: CDR1 LNHDA, CDR2 SQIVND (reference sequence). The CDR3 DNA follows: TGTGCCAGTAGTGGTCGGGGTTTGAATCAGCCCCAGCATTTT. Amino acid sequence: CASSGRGLNQPQHF.

V gene TRBV10-2 combines with J gene TRBJ2-5; 7 bases match TRBD1. Germline CDR1 and CDR2: WSHSY and SAAADI. This CDR3 has 13 residues. V was pared by 4 bases and J by 4 bases, with 3 bases of the junction left unmatched. In DNA form, the CDR3 reads TGCGCCAGCAGTGTAGCAGGGGGAGAGACCCAGTACTTC. Translated, it gives CASSVAGGETQYF.

The V gene is TRBV28, the J gene TRBJ1-6; the match to TRBD1 covers 8 bases. Germline V gene lookup returns CDR1 MDHEN and CDR2 SYDVKM. With V trimmed by 7 bases and J by 10 bases, 18 bases remained unmatched. The CDR3 totals 17 residues. The CDR3 DNA reads as TGTGCCAGCACCGATCCCCAGGGGGCGCTGGGGAAATCACCCCTCCACTTT. Residues: CASTDPQGALGKSPLHF. The full variable domain, in which reference TRBV28 and TRBJ1-6 provide the parts outside the CDR3, is DVKVTQSSRYLVKRTGEKVFLECVQDMDHENMFWYRQDPGLGLRLIYFSYDVKMKEKGDIPEGYSVSREKKERFSLILESASTNQTSMYLCASTDPQGALGKSPLHFGNGTRLTVT.

J is TRBJ2-1 and V is TRBV23-1, with 14 bases fitting TRBD2. TRBV23-1 is sorted into the ORF group, with uncertain function. The length of the CDR3 is 19 residues. The V and J ends lost 3 bases and 1 base, in that order; junction bases with no gene match: 8. The chain's CDR3 is CASSHTGTSGSGSYNEQFF. CDR3 coding DNA: TGCGCCAGCAGTCACACCGGGACTAGCGGGAGTGGTTCCTACAATGAGCAGTTCTTC.

The chain recombines TRBV11-1 with TRBJ1-2, with D unclear. Germline CDR1 SGHAT, CDR2 FQDESV (reference sequence). Trimming stripped 1 base from V and 3 bases from J, with 9 bases between. The CDR3 has 14 residues. Here the CDR3 reads CASSLGRNYYGYTF. Here the CDR3 DNA reads TGTGCCAGCAGCTTAGGCAGGAACTACTATGGCTACACCTTC.

The CDR3: CASSVAGGGQEKLFF. The CDR3, as DNA: TGTGCCAGCAGCGTAGCAGGGGGCGGGCAGGAAAAACTGTTTTTT. V is TRBV9 and J is TRBJ1-4; 8 bases map to TRBD1. The V gene end was trimmed by 0 bases and the J gene end by 8 bases; junction bases not matched to a gene: 6. Germline CDR1 SGDLS, CDR2 YYNGEE. This CDR3 spans 15 amino acids.

V gene TRBV12-3 or TRBV12-4 combines with J gene TRBJ1-2, with TRBD1 matching over 10 bases. The V segment lost 5 bases and the J segment 7 bases; nucleotides outside the gene matches: 4. The CDR3 has 13 residues. CDR3 amino acids: CASSTRTGGGYTF. DNA of the CDR3: TGTGCCAGCAGTACCAGGACAGGGGGTGGCTACACCTTC.

The chain links TRBV9 to TRBJ1-3; possibly TRBD1 for D (6 bases). This CDR3 comprises 15 residues. Germline CDR1 reads SGDLS; CDR2 reads YYNGEE. The V end was cut by 3 bases, the J end by 0 bases, with 10 bases between. CDR3 amino acids: CASSEGGISGNTIYF. CDR3 nucleotides: TGTGCCAGCAGCGAGGGGGGGATCTCTGGAAACACCATATATTTT. The full variable domain, completed using reference TRBV9 and TRBJ1-3, is DSGVTQTPKHLITATGQRVTLRCSPRSGDLSVYWYQQSLDQGLQFLIQYYNGEERAKGNILERFSAQQFPDLHSELNLSSLELGDSALYFCASSEGGISGNTIYFGEGSWLTVV.

V gene TRBV20-1 combines with J gene TRBJ2-7; TRBD1 agrees at 7 bases. Germline loops: CDR1 DFQATT, CDR2 SNEGSKA (reference sequence). Losses at the gene ends were 3 bases for V and 1 base for J; bases not matched to a gene: 9. This CDR3 has 15 amino acids. This CDR3 is CSASSGQAASYEQYF. The CDR3 DNA sequence: TGCAGTGCTAGTAGTGGACAGGCCGCGTCCTACGAGCAGTACTTC.

The V and J genes are TRBV7-2 and TRBJ2-7; 9 positions agree with TRBD2. The CDR3 is 15 residues long. Losses at the gene ends were 4 bases for V and 2 bases for J; bases not matched to a gene: 6. Germline V gene lookup returns CDR1 SGHTA and CDR2 FQGNSA. This CDR3 is CASSSRRGGTYEQYF. CDR3 sequence (DNA): TGTGCCAGCAGCTCGAGGCGGGGGGGCACCTACGAGCAGTACTTC.

J is TRBJ1-1 and V is TRBV5-1, with D perhaps matching TRBD1 (5 bases). V lost 6 bases to trimming and J lost 0 bases, with 12 bases between them. The V gene's germline CDR1 is SGHRS and CDR2 YFSETQ. The CDR3 consists of 14 residues. The CDR3 loop reads CASTTGGVNTEAFF. The CDR3 DNA follows: TGCGCCAGCACAACGGGAGGGGTGAACACTGAAGCTTTCTTT.

On this clone: Other DNA sequences in this specimen translate into the identical CDR3. The CDR3 bases are TGTGCCAGCAGTTTGAGCAGGGGGCAAAATCAGCCCCAGCATTTT. It codes for CASSLSRGQNQPQHF. V gene TRBV27 combines with J gene TRBJ1-5; the match to TRBD1 covers 8 bases. The V gene end was trimmed by 3 bases and the J gene end by 4 bases; junction bases not matched to a gene: 5. In germline, CDR1 is MNHEY, CDR2 SMNVEV (reference sequence). The CDR3 is 15 amino acids.

This chain links TRBV3-1 (or the pseudogene TRBV3-2) with TRBJ1-5; 7 positions agree with TRBD1. CDR3 size: 15 residues. The junction had 5 bases not matched to a gene; V was cut back by 2 bases and J by 4 bases. The germline V gene encodes CDR1 LGHDT and CDR2 YNNKEL (reference sequence). CDR3 protein: CASSQSGQVNQPQHF. CDR3 nucleotides: TGTGCCAGCAGCCAATCCGGACAGGTTAATCAGCCCCAGCATTTT.

The chain has TRBV3-1 (or the pseudogene TRBV3-2) and TRBJ1-4, with D uncertain. The V and J ends lost 5 bases and 6 bases respectively, with 16 bases between them. The germline V gene has CDR1 LGHDT and CDR2 YNNKEL (reference sequence). CDR3 length: 15 amino acids. The CDR3 here is CASSKQVPLDEKLFF. CDR3 sequence (DNA): TGTGCCAGCAGCAAACAAGTACCTCTGGATGAAAAACTGTTTTTT.